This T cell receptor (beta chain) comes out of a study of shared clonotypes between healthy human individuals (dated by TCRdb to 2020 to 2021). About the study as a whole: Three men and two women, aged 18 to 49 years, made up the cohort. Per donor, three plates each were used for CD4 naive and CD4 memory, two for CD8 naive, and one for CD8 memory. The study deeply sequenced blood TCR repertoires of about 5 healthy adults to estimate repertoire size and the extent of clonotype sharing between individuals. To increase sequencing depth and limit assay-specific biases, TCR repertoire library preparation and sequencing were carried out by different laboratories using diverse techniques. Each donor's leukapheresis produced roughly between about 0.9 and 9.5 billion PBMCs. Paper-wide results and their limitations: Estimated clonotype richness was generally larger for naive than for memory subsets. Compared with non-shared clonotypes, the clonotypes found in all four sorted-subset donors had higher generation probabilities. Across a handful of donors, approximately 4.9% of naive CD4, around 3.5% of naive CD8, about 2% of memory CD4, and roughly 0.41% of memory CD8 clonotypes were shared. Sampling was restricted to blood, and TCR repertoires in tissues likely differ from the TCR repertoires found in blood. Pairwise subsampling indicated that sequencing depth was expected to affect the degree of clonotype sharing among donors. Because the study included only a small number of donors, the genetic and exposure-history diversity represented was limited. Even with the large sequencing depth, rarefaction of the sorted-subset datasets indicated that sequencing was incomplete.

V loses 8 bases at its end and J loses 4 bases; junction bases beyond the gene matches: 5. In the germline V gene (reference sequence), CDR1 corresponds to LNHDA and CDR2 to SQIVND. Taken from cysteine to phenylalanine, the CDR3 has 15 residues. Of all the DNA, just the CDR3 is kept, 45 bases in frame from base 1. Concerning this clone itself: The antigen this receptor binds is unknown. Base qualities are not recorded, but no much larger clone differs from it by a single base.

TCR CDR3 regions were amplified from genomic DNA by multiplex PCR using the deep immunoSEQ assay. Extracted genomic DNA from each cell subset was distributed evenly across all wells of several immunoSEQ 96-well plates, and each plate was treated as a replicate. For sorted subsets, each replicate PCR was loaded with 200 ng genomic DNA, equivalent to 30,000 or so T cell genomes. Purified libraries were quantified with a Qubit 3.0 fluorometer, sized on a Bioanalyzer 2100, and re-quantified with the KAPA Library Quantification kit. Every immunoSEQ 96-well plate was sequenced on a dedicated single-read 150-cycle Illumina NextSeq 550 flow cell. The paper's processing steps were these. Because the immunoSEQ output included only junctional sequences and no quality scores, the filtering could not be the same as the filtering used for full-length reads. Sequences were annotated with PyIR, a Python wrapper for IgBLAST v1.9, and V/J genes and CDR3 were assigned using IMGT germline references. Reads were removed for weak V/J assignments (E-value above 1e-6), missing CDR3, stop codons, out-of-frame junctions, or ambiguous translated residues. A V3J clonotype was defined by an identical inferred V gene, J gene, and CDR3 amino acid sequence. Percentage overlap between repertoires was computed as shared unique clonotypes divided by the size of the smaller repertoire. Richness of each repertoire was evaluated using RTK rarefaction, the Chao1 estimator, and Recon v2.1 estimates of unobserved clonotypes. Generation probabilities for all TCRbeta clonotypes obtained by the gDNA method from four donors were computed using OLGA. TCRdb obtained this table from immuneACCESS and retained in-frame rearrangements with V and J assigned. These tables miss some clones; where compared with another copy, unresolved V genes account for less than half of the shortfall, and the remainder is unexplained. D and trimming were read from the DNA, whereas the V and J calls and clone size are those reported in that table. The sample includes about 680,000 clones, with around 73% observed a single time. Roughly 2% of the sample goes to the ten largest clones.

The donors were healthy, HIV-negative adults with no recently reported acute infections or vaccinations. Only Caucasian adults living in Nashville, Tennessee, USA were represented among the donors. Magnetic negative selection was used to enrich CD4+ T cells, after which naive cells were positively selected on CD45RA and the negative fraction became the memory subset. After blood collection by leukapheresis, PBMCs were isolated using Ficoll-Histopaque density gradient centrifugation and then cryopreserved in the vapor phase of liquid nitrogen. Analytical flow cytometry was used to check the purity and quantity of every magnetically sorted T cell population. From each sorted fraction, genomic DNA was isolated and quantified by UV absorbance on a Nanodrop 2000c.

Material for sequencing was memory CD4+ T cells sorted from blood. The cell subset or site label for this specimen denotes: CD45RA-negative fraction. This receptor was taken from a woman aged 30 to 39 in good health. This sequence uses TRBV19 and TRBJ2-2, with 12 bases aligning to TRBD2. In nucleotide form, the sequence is TGTGCCAGTGGCCGGACTAGCGGGACCACCGGGGAGCTGTTTTTT. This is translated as CASGRTSGTTGELFF.